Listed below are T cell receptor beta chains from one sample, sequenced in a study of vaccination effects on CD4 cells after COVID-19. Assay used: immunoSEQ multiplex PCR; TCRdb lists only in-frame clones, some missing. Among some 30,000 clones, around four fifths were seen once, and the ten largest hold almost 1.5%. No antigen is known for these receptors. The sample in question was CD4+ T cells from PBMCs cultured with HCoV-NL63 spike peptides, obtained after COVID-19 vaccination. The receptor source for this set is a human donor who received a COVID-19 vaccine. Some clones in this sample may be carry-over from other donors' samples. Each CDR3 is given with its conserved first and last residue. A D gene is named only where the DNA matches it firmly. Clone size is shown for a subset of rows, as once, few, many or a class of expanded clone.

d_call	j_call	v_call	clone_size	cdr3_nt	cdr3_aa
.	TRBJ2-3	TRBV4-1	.	TGCGCCAGCAGCCAAGGTCCAGCTTTTACCCACACAGATACGCAGTATTTT	CASSQGPAFTHTDTQYF
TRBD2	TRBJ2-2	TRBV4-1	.	TGCGCCAGCAGCCGCGGTCCCCTCGGGACTAGCGGGGGGTTGAACACCGGGGAGCTGTTTTTT	CASSRGPLGTSGGLNTGELFF
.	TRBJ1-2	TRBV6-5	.	TGTGCCAGCAGTACCCTCGCGACAGGCGACTATGGCTACACCTTC	CASSTLATGDYGYTF
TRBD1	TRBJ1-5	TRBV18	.	TGTGCCAGCTCACCACAGGGACAGAGCAATCAGCCCCAGCATTTT	CASSPQGQSNQPQHF
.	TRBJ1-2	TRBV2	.	TGTGCCAGCAGTGAAGGGCTCGCGGGCTATGGCTACACCTTC	CASSEGLAGYGYTF
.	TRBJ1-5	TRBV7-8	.	TGTGCCAGCAGCTTAGCATCCAGGGGAAGCAATCAGCCCCAGCATTTT	CASSLASRGSNQPQHF
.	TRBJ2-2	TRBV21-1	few	TGTGCCAACTACGACTCAGGCGGGGGGGCCGGGGAGCTGTTTTTT	CANYDSGGGAGELFF
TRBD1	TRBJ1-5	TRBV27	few	TGTGCCAGCAGTTTAAACAGGGGGCAGCCCCAGCATTTT	CASSLNRGQPQHF
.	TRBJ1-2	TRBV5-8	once	TGTGCCAGCAGTCCCAGCGGCCCGTTGTACTATGGCTACACCTTC	CASSPSGPLYYGYTF
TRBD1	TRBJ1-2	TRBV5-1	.	TGCGCCAGCAGCACCACCGGGACAGGGGTCCATGGCTACACCTTC	CASSTTGTGVHGYTF
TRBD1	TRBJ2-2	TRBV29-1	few	TGCAGCTGCGGACAGGGGTTCAACACCGGGGAGCTGTTTTTT	CSCGQGFNTGELFF
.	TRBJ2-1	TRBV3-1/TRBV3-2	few	TGTGCCAGCAGCCAAGATTTAGGGACCGTATACAATGAGCAGTTCTTC	CASSQDLGTVYNEQFF
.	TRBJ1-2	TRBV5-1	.	TGCGCCAGCAGCTTGTTTGAGGGGAACTATGGCTACACCTTC	CASSLFEGNYGYTF
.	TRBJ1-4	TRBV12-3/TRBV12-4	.	TGTGCCACCTCGCGGGGAGCTAATGAAAAACTGTTTTTT	CATSRGANEKLFF
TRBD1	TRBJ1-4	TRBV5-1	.	TGCGCCAGCAGCCACTCAGGGACAGGGGGCACAGAACTGTTTTTT	CASSHSGTGGTELFF
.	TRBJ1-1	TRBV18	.	TGTGCCAGCTCACCACAGGGGAGCACTGAAGCTTTCTTT	CASSPQGSTEAFF
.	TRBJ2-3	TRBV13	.	TGTGCCAGCAGCCTCCGCCGGGGGGCCACAGATACGCAGTATTTT	CASSLRRGATDTQYF
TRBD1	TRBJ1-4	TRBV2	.	TGTGCCAGCAGGGAACAGGGGCATGAAAAACTGTTTTTT	CASREQGHEKLFF
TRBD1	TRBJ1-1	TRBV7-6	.	TGTGCCAGCAGCCCCCAGGGGGCCTTGAACACTGAAGCTTTCTTT	CASSPQGALNTEAFF
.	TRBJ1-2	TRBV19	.	TGTGCCAGTAGTAGCGTCCCAGGGAGGTCCAATGGCTACACCTTC	CASSSVPGRSNGYTF
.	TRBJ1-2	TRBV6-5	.	TGTGCCAGCGCCCCTCAGGGTAACTATGGCTACACCTTC	CASAPQGNYGYTF
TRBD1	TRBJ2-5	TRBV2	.	TGTGCCAGCAAGCGGATACAGGGGTCGCAAGAGACCCAGTACTTC	CASKRIQGSQETQYF
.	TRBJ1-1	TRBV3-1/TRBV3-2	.	TGTGCCAGCAGCAGAAGGGGTGCCGGCACTGAAGCTTTCTTT	CASSRRGAGTEAFF
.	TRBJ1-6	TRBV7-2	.	TGTGCCAGCAGCTTAGCGGACGTTAAGGCAGAAGCGTACATCTCCTATAATTCACCCCTCCACTTT	CASSLADVKAEAYISYNSPLHF
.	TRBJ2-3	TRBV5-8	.	TGTGCCAGCAGCAAGGGACACCACGGGCGTGAAGATACGCAGTATTTT	CASSKGHHGREDTQYF
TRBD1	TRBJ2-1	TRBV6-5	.	TGTGCCAGCAGTTACTCGACGACAGGGACCTACAATGAGCAGTTCTTC	CASSYSTTGTYNEQFF
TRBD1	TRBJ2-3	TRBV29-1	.	TGCAGCGTAGAAACAGGGGGAGTAAGAACAGATACGCAGTATTTT	CSVETGGVRTDTQYF
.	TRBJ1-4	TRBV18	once	TGTGCCAGCTCACCAGGGTTAAATGAAAAACTGTTTTTT	CASSPGLNEKLFF
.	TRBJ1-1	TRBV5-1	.	TGCGCCAGCAGCTTGGCGGGACAAGCTTTCTTT	CASSLAGQAFF
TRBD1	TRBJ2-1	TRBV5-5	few	TGTGCCAGCAGCGTCGGACAGGGGGTCGACAATGAGCAGTTCTTC	CASSVGQGVDNEQFF
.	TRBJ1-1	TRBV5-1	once	TGCGCCAGCAGGGGACGGCTGAACACTGAAGCTTTCTTT	CASRGRLNTEAFF
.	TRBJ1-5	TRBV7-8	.	TGTGCCAGCAGCTCGATCAATCAGCCCCAGCATTTT	CASSSINQPQHF
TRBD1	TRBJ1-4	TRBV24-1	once	TGTGCCACCAGTGATTCGGACAGGGATAATGAAAAACTGTTTTTT	CATSDSDRDNEKLFF
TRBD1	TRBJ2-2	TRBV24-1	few	TGTGCCACCAGTGACCTAGACAGGGCAAGTGGAGAAGACACCGGGGAGCTGTTTTTT	CATSDLDRASGEDTGELFF
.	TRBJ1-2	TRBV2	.	TGTGCCAGCAGTGACACCTTATATGGCTACACCTTC	CASSDTLYGYTF